The TCR beta chain described here comes from a study of blood T cell repertoires in COVID-19. Study summary: The origin of the acute and convalescent COVID-19 samples was the United States, Italy and Spain. PBMCs, B-cell-depleted T cells, or T cells were the source of the cDNA or gDNA that made up the material.

The length of the CDR3 is 15 residues. Germline CDR1 and CDR2: WSHSY and SAAADI. V shed 7 bases and J 1 base; nucleotides not matched to a gene: 7. The protocol was immunoSEQ multiplex PCR, while the TCRdb copy is restricted to in-frame clones and leaves out a portion. The profile covers under 200,000 clones, with roughly nine tenths appearing a single time and 0.75% to 0.9% taken by the ten largest. This sequence joins TRBV10-2 and TRBJ2-7; TRBD2 matches 10 bases. Input material: peripheral blood. The receptor was isolated from a woman between 65 and 79 years old with acute or convalescent COVID-19. The CDR3 sequence: CASNEREGMSYEQYF. DNA for the CDR3: TGCGCCAGCAACGAGCGGGAGGGCATGTCCTACGAGCAGTACTTC.